These 30 T cell receptor beta chains came from one sample sequenced in a study of cytomegalovirus exposure and HLA in healthy donors. The PCR ran on 60 Vbeta and 13 Jbeta primers. Using immunoSEQ multiplex PCR, the repertoire was profiled, and TCRdb retains in-frame clones only, with some absent. Found here are around 96,000 clones, around 82% of them singletons; the top ten hold approximately 2%. The sample consisted of PBMCs. The receptors here all came from a man aged 18 to 35 in good health and CMV-seronegative.

This rearrangement joins TRBV9 to TRBJ1-3; a weak D match, TRBD1 (6 bases). Trimming stripped 4 bases from V and 0 bases from J, with 11 bases between. Germline-derived CDR1 and CDR2 are SGDLS and YYNGEE. The CDR3 runs to 15 residues. CDR3 protein: CASSLTGSSGNTIYF. The CDR3 DNA reads as TGTGCCAGCAGCCTTACAGGGTCCTCTGGAAACACCATATATTTT.

V and J are TRBV18 and TRBJ2-7, with D perhaps TRBD2 (5 bases). The CDR3 totals 14 residues. V dropped 6 bases and J dropped 3 bases, with 15 bases sitting between them. Germline values: CDR1 KGHSH, CDR2 LQKENI. The CDR3 DNA follows: TGTGCCAGCTCGGACTCGACACAGAGCTACGAGCAGTACTTC. It codes for CASSDSTQSYEQYF.

V is TRBV19 and J is TRBJ2-7; 8 bases map to TRBD1. With V trimmed by 4 bases and J by 5 bases, 7 bases remained unmatched. There are 14 residues in the CDR3. Per germline, CDR1 LNHDA and CDR2 SQIVND (reference sequence). The CDR3 nucleotides read TGTGCCAGTAGTACGACAGGGGTCTTCGACGAGCAGTACTTC. Residues: CASSTTGVFDEQYF. Complete variable domain (other parts from reference TRBV19 and TRBJ2-7): DGGITQSPKYLFRKEGQNVTLSCEQNLNHDAMYWYRQDPGQGLRLIYYSQIVNDFQKGDIAEGYSVSREKKESFPLTVTSAQKNPTAFYLCASSTTGVFDEQYFGPGTRLTVT.

The chain joins TRBV9 to TRBJ2-3; 7 bases match TRBD1. Trimming at V came to 1 base and at J to 8 bases, leaving 13 bases not matched to a gene. Germline CDR1 reads SGDLS; CDR2 reads YYNGEE. The CDR3 sequence is 16 residues long. CDR3 nucleotides: TGTGCCAGCAGCGTAACCACAGGGGTAGCACAGACTACGCAGTATTTT. Amino acid sequence: CASSVTTGVAQTTQYF.

CDR3 sequence: CASSPTSQGRTEAFF. CDR3 DNA sequence: TGCGCCAGCAGCCCTACTTCTCAGGGTAGAACTGAAGCTTTCTTT. The chain joins TRBV5-1 to TRBJ1-1, with D perhaps matching TRBD1 (5 bases). The CDR3 runs to 15 residues. Germline V gene lookup returns CDR1 SGHRS and CDR2 YFSETQ. V lost 4 bases and J 5 bases, leaving 18 bases between the germline ends.

The rearrangement joins TRBV9 to TRBJ2-2; the D gene is possibly TRBD1 (5 bases). V was shortened by 4 bases and J by 8 bases, with 9 bases between the two germline ends. This CDR3 has 12 amino acids. The germline gives CDR1 SGDLS, CDR2 YYNGEE. The CDR3 sequence is CASSHGAGELFF. CDR3 nucleotides: TGTGCCAGCAGCCATGGGGCAGGGGAGCTGTTTTTT.

In the case of this clone: Additional DNA sequences in this sample encode the identical CDR3. V gene TRBV9 combines with J gene TRBJ2-7; 10 nucleotides match TRBD2. The germline V gene encodes CDR1 SGDLS and CDR2 YYNGEE. The CDR3 is 19 residues long. J was trimmed by 2 bases and V by 0 bases; bases with no gene match: 14. The CDR3 coding sequence is TGTGCCAGCAGCGTAGGAGTCGGCCTAGCGGGGGATTTAACCTACGAGCAGTACTTC. As protein: CASSVGVGLAGDLTYEQYF.

The chain uses TRBV5-6 and TRBJ2-7, with D unclear. V dropped 3 bases and J dropped 4 bases, with 8 bases sitting between them. Germline V gene data show CDR1 as SGHDT and CDR2 as YYEEEE. The CDR3 spans 12 residues. CDR3 region: CASSSLGYEQYF. The CDR3 DNA reads as TGTGCCAGCAGCTCTCTCGGGTACGAGCAGTACTTC.

This clone came up a few times. V usage is TRBV5-1 and J usage is TRBJ2-7, with 7 bases matching TRBD1. This CDR3 has 15 amino acids. With V trimmed by 5 bases and J by 0 bases, 8 bases remained unmatched. Germline assignment: CDR1 SGHRS and CDR2 YFSETQ. The CDR3 nucleotides are TGCGCCAGCAGTTCCGCCGGGACAGACTCCTACGAGCAGTACTTC. Translated: CASSSAGTDSYEQYF. The variable domain in full, with the rest retrieved from reference TRBV5-1 and TRBJ2-7, is KAGVTQTPRYLIKTRGQQVTLSCSPISGHRSVSWYQQTPGQGLQFLFEYFSETQRNKGNFPGRFSGRQFSNSRSEMNVSTLELGDSALYLCASSSAGTDSYEQYFGPGTRLTVT.

This clone was detected only once. The chain carries TRBV7-3 and TRBJ2-1, with 7 bases aligning to TRBD2. Germline V gives CDR1 SGHTA, CDR2 FQGTGA. The CDR3 totals 15 residues. The V and J ends lost 6 bases and 2 bases, in that order; junction bases with no gene match: 7. The CDR3 here is CASRLDGGTYNEQFF. The CDR3 nucleotides are TGTGCCAGCAGACTAGACGGGGGGACCTACAATGAGCAGTTCTTC.

This rearrangement joins TRBV6-5 to TRBJ2-5, with 9 bases matching TRBD1. The J segment lost 6 bases and the V segment lost 5 bases, leaving 7 bases of the junction unmatched. Looked up from germline, CDR1 is MNHEY and CDR2 is SVGAGI. The CDR3 is 14 residues long. CDR3 amino acids: CASSPGTGRKTQYF. The CDR3 DNA sequence: TGTGCCAGCAGTCCCGGGACAGGGAGGAAGACCCAGTACTTC.

This clone was picked up a small number of times. The chain carries TRBV15 and TRBJ2-3; 12 positions match TRBD2. This CDR3 region has 17 residues. Germline V gives CDR1 LNHNV, CDR2 YYDKDF (reference sequence). V shed 1 base and J 3 bases; nucleotides not matched to a gene: 5. CDR3 sequence (DNA): TGTGCCACCAGCAGAGCCCCTAGCGGGGGGGTGACAGATACGCAGTATTTT. Protein sequence: CATSRAPSGGVTDTQYF.

The chain couples TRBV5-4 to TRBJ1-1, with D possibly being TRBD1 (5 bases). V lost 0 bases and J lost 0, with 12 bases in between. Germline CDR1 is SGHNT and CDR2 is YYREEE (reference sequence). This CDR3 has 16 amino acids. In DNA form, the CDR3 reads TGTGCCAGCAGCTTGGGGGTACAGGAGCTGAACACTGAAGCTTTCTTT. Protein: CASSLGVQELNTEAFF.

This sequence joins TRBV7-8 and TRBJ1-1, with a tentative D call TRBD1 (5 bases). Trimming removed 6 bases from V and 7 bases from J, with 21 bases in between. There are 15 residues in the CDR3. Germline-derived CDR1 and CDR2 are SGHVS and FQNEAQ. CDR3 sequence (DNA): TGTGCCAGCAGTGCTATGCTGATTAGGACAAGTGAAGCTTTCTTT. This gives the protein CASSAMLIRTSEAFF.

The genes are TRBV19 and TRBJ2-5; D is undetermined. V was pared by 4 bases and J by 1 base, with 10 bases between. Germline V gives CDR1 LNHDA, CDR2 SQIVND (reference sequence). This CDR3 has 14 amino acids. The CDR3 region has the DNA TGTGCCAGTAGTAATAGTCAGGCCCAAGAGACCCAGTACTTC. This gives the protein CASSNSQAQETQYF.

Here the CDR3 reads CAWATGLVGNTIYF. CDR3 in DNA: TGTGCCTGGGCAACAGGGCTCGTCGGAAACACCATATATTTT. V and J are TRBV30 and TRBJ1-3; tentative D call: TRBD1 (6 bases). This CDR3 has 14 amino acids. CDR1 and CDR2 (germline): GTSNPN, SVGIG (reference sequence). V was clipped by 5 bases and J by 4 bases, with 15 bases between them.

The chain uses TRBV5-1 and TRBJ2-3, with 10 bases that match TRBD1. Germline values: CDR1 SGHRS, CDR2 YFSETQ. V shed 4 bases, J shed 0 bases, and the junction held 11 bases outside the gene matches. CDR3 size: 18 residues. The CDR3 DNA reads TGCGCCAGCAGCCACCGGGACAGGGGCGATTCAAGCACAGATACGCAGTATTTT. Amino acids: CASSHRDRGDSSTDTQYF.

Judged by abundance, this clone is medium-sized. The chain employs TRBV7-9 and TRBJ2-7; no clear D. The germline gives CDR1 SEHNR, CDR2 FQNEAQ (reference sequence). This CDR3 is 16 amino acids long. V shed 0 bases and J shed 1 base, with 13 bases lying between them. The CDR3 protein is CASSLALTLQSYEQYF. DNA of the CDR3: TGTGCCAGCAGCTTAGCGCTAACGCTCCAATCCTACGAGCAGTACTTC.

This clone was seen only a few times. The rearrangement links TRBV19 to TRBJ2-6; 8 nucleotides match TRBD2. The CDR3 spans 15 residues. Germline CDR1 and CDR2: LNHDA and SQIVND (reference sequence). With 10 bases clipped from V and 0 bases from J, the junction kept 5 bases outside the gene matches. The CDR3 protein is CATGGGYSGANVLTF. The CDR3 coding sequence is TGTGCCACCGGGGGGGGGTACTCTGGGGCCAACGTCCTGACTTTC.

The rearrangement joins TRBV19 to TRBJ1-2, with 7 bases that match TRBD1. Germline CDR1 and CDR2: LNHDA and SQIVND (reference sequence). The V and J ends lost 5 bases and 3 bases, in that order; junction bases with no gene match: 12. CDR3 size: 16 residues. In nucleotides, the CDR3 is TGTGCCAGTAGTTTCCGGACAGGTTCGGAAGACTATGGCTACACCTTC. Amino acid sequence: CASSFRTGSEDYGYTF.

This clone occurred once. The V and J genes are TRBV6-5 and TRBJ2-3, with 8 bases aligning to TRBD2. V lost 2 bases to trimming and J lost 1 base; unmatched junction nucleotides: 2. Per germline, CDR1 MNHEY and CDR2 SVGAGI. The CDR3 sequence is 15 residues long. DNA of the CDR3: TGTGCCAGCAGTTACACGACTAGCGGCACAGATACGCAGTATTTT. Encoded protein: CASSYTTSGTDTQYF.

This chain links TRBV18 with TRBJ2-1, with D unresolved. From germline, CDR1 is KGHSH and CDR2 LQKENI. Trimming shortened V by 2 bases and J by 7 bases, and 9 bases separated the two germline ends. CDR3 size: 13 residues. In DNA, the CDR3 is TGTGCCAGCTCACCAGGCAGTACGAATGAGCAGTTCTTC. This codes for CASSPGSTNEQFF.

This chain links TRBV2 with TRBJ2-7; 7 bases match TRBD2. CDR1 is SNHLY and CDR2 is FYNNEI in the germline V gene. Germline trimming cut 3 bases from V and 5 bases from J; bases unmatched to any gene: 4. This CDR3 region has 13 residues. CDR3 in DNA: TGTGCCAGCAGTGATAGACTAGCCCACGAGCAGTACTTC. Amino acids: CASSDRLAHEQYF.

This chain connects TRBV19 to TRBJ2-1, with D perhaps matching TRBD2 (5 bases). From germline, CDR1 is LNHDA and CDR2 SQIVND (reference sequence). With 5 bases removed from V and 8 bases from J, the gap between germline ends came to 19 bases. The CDR3 covers 15 residues. The CDR3 is CASSLRVRRSDEQFF. The CDR3 DNA sequence: TGTGCCAGTAGTTTGAGGGTCCGACGGTCCGATGAGCAGTTCTTC.

The rearrangement joins TRBV5-5 to TRBJ1-2, with 8 bases identical to TRBD1. There are 18 residues in the CDR3. Germline V gene lookup returns CDR1 SGHKS and CDR2 YYEKEE (reference sequence). The ends lost 4 bases at V and 5 bases at J; junction bases unmatched: 19. The CDR3 protein is CASSPGILDRGTRYGYTF. The CDR3 DNA reads as TGTGCCAGCAGCCCGGGAATCCTAGACAGGGGAACTAGGTATGGCTACACCTTC.

The chain recombines TRBV7-2 with TRBJ2-5; 10 positions agree with TRBD2. The J segment lost 5 bases and the V segment lost 3 bases, leaving 6 bases of the junction unmatched. Germline V lookup: CDR1 SGHTA, CDR2 FQGNSA. The CDR3 has 15 amino acids. This CDR3 reads CASSFQEAGGETQYF. The CDR3 DNA follows: TGTGCCAGCAGCTTCCAGGAAGCGGGGGGGGAGACCCAGTACTTC.

The chain recombines TRBV7-9 with TRBJ2-4, with 8 bases that match TRBD2. Germline lookup yields CDR1 SEHNR and CDR2 FQNEAQ (reference sequence). The CDR3 has 16 amino acids. J lost 8 bases, V lost 2 bases, and 11 bases had no gene match. The CDR3 is CASSLTRAGGSDIQYF. DNA of the CDR3: TGTGCCAGCAGCTTAACGAGGGCGGGGGGCAGCGACATTCAGTACTTC.

This chain links TRBV5-6 with TRBJ2-5, with a possible D match to TRBD2 (5 bases). V was clipped by 1 base and J by 5 bases, with 15 bases between them. Looked up from germline, CDR1 is SGHDT and CDR2 is YYEEEE. CDR3 length: 15 residues. CDR3 sequence reads: CASSLRHGIRETQYF. For the CDR3, the DNA is TGTGCCAGCAGCTTGCGGCACGGGATCAGGGAGACCCAGTACTTC.

The chain uses TRBV4-1 and TRBJ2-7; TRBD1 matches 12 bases. The CDR3 sequence is 18 residues long. Germline trimming cut 3 bases from V and 0 bases from J; bases unmatched to any gene: 9. CDR1 MGHRA and CDR2 YSYEKL come from the germline V gene. The DNA for the CDR3 is TGCGCCAGCAGCCAGGCCTCCGGGACAGGGGGCTTCTCCTACGAGCAGTACTTC. This codes for CASSQASGTGGFSYEQYF.

The rearrangement links TRBV25-1 to TRBJ1-2; 8 bases are shared with TRBD1. The CDR3 has 13 amino acids. V lost 5 bases, J lost 4 bases, and 3 bases stayed unmatched. Looked up from germline, CDR1 is MGHDK and CDR2 is SYGVNS. Written as DNA, the CDR3 is TGTGCCAGCAGTTACGACAGGGGCTATGGCTACACCTTC. This translates into CASSYDRGYGYTF.